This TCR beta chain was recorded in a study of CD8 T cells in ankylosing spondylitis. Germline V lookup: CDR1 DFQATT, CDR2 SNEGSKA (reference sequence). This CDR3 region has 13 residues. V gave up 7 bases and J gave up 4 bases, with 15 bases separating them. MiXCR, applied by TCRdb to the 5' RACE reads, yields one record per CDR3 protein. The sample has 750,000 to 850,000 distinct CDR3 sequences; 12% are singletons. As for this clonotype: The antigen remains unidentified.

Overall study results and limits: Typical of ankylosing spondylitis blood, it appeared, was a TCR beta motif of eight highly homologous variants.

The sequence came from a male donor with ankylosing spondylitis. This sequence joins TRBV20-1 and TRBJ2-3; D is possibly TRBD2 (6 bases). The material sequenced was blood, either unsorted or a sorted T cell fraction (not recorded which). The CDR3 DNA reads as TGCAGTGTAAATCCGGGAGCCTCAGATACGCAGTATTTT. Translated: CSVNPGASDTQYF.